This T cell receptor beta chain was captured by sequencing in a study of blood T cells in healthy people across ages (dated by TCRdb to about 2015). With respect to the entire study: In model experiments, roughly one uniquely barcoded TCR beta cDNA molecule per two T cells was captured by template switching. Using deep sequencing normalized with unique cDNA molecular identifiers, the study measured how TCR beta repertoire diversity changes with age. The donors were divided into four age groups: young (average around 15 years), middle-aged (approximately 39), aged (62) and long-lived (nearly 85). To avoid experimental bias, donors of different ages were randomly spread across the sequencing lanes. Using the same blood draw, the study looked at two additional independent replicas of 1 million unique cDNA reads for two donors, one aged 18 to 30 and the other aged 80 or older.

What the authors observed across the whole study: Because profiling used bulk unsorted PBMCs, naive and antigen-experienced compartments could not be compared conclusively. Observed TCR beta diversity correlated strongly with the percentage of naive T cells measured by flow cytometry. The CMV infection status of donors was not known, potentially confounding age-related changes in expanded clonotypes. Estimates of total diversity based on one million sequenced T cells were regarded as lower bounds and as underestimates. Observed TCR beta diversity per million T cells fell roughly linearly with age, and a significant reduction was already apparent by age around 40. The long-lived group showed more naive CD4+ T cells, fewer expanded clones and increased TCR diversity than the aged group, suggesting age selection.

The donors were roughly 39 Caucasian individuals from Russia, aged 6 to 90 years, who were systemically healthy. Each donor gave roughly 11 milliliters of peripheral blood, drawn into EDTA-treated Vacutainer tubes. Ficoll-Paque density-gradient centrifugation was used to isolate PBMCs, with at least 7 million obtained per sample. Trizol reagent was used to extract total RNA from the PBMCs, yielding at least 6 micrograms per sample. For every donor, an aliquot of PBMCs went through flow cytometry to measure the percentages of naive CD45RAhigh/CD27high T cells. Per the germline V gene, SNHLY is the CDR1 and FYNNEI is the CDR2. The CDR3 runs 13 residues from the cysteine to the phenylalanine. The read is trimmed to its CDR3 DNA, 39 bases read in frame from base 1. V gives up 7 bases and J gives up 4 bases, and the segment between their germline ends measures 11 bases. For this clonotype: Its binding antigen is unknown. No base quality information exists; no much larger clone differs at one position.

The library was generated by 5' RACE. The instrument given in TCRdb is Illumina HiSeq 2500. A second roughly 6 to 11 cycle PCR used a sample-barcoded 5' primer and a J-beta primer mix. Each TCR beta cDNA molecule received a unique molecular identifier from a template-switch 5' adaptor carrying 12 random nucleotides. At least 2.5 million CDR3-containing paired-end reads were obtained from each sample. First-strand cDNA was synthesized from all RNA with the Mint cDNA synthesis kit, primed by a TRBC-specific oligonucleotide. After uracil-DNA glycosylase treatment, a first 18-cycle PCR used universal primers M1SS and BC2_uni_R on all cDNA. The original methods were these. Each sample was normalized by randomly selecting 1 million high-quality reads, each carrying a distinct molecular identifier. Instead of being binned into consensus sequences, reads that shared molecular identifiers were thrown out. CDR3 identification, clonotype clustering and error correction used MiTCR with a Q25 quality threshold and the strictest error-elimination algorithm. A nonparametric unseen species model with Euler transformation was used to estimate lower-bound total TCR beta diversity. The public reads were quality trimmed at Q25 with fastp and then assembled into clones with MiXCR by TCRdb, keeping productive beta chains. Merged by CDR3 protein, the rows form single entries marked with the most common genes and DNA. TCRdb assigned the V and J calls; the authors' analysis was not used. The sample table records 1.5 million to 2 million distinct CDR3 sequences; around 36% of these occur just once. Approximately 10% of the sample is held by the ten biggest clonotypes.

This receptor was obtained from a woman aged 25 to 45 in good health. The rearranged chain carries TRBV2 and TRBJ1-5, with the D gene uncertain. Sequencing was done on a sample of blood. The nucleotide sequence reads TGTGCCAGCAATACCCAGGAAAATCAGCCCCAGCATTTT. This yields the protein CASNTQENQPQHF.